This T cell receptor (beta chain) is from a study of blood T cell repertoires in COVID-19. Study context: Sample material is recorded as cDNA or gDNA derived from T cells, B-cell-depleted T cells, or PBMCs.

Profiled with immunoSEQ multiplex PCR; TCRdb holds only in-frame clones, not every one. This sample carries a few hundred thousand clones, roughly 87% of them seen once, and the ten largest clones take around 5%. Individuals drawn from 24 US areas were roughly 18 to 89 years old. This CDR3 spans 14 amino acids. Trimming took off 2 bases at V and 5 bases at J, with 11 bases between the two ends. Per germline, CDR1 SEHNR and CDR2 FQNEAQ (reference sequence). Input material: PBMCs or T cells enriched from blood (not recorded which). The V and J genes are TRBV7-9 and TRBJ2-3; possible D gene TRBD2, 6 bases. The receptor comes from a woman aged 45-65 years who had recovered from COVID-19. CDR3 sequence: CASSLRDLQDTQYF. The CDR3 DNA follows: TGTGCCAGCAGCTTAAGGGACTTACAAGATACGCAGTATTTT.